The clone carrying this T cell receptor beta chain was counted between two and nine times. Antigen specificity is unknown. This sample was taken from a study of beta chain features in type 1 diabetes. Overall study: Sorted cells examined across all samples numbered 107,917,701.

Study results and caveats: Patients' naive, central memory and regulatory TCRB repertoires appeared more alike than those of healthy donors.

As every portion of the isolated RNA was reverse transcribed, the sequencing read expressed TCRB transcripts. Data came from immunoSEQ multiplex PCR; TCRdb stores just in-frame clones and leaves some out. The data show 500,000 to 700,000 clones, roughly a sixth seen once. Germline V lookup: CDR1 SQVTM, CDR2 ANQGSEA. This CDR3 region has 14 residues. V gave up 7 bases and J gave up 0 bases; unmatched junction bases: 4. What was sequenced was naive CD4+ T cells from blood. This receptor was identified in a man younger than 35 in good health. This rearrangement joins TRBV29-1 to TRBJ1-3; 9 bases fit TRBD1. CDR3 region: CSATGQGSGNTIYF. CDR3 bases: TGCAGCGCTACGGGACAGGGCTCTGGAAACACCATATATTTT.